This record concerns one T cell receptor beta chain sequence. The data originate from a study of blood T cell repertoires in COVID-19. Looking at the study overall: T cells, B-cell-depleted T cells, or PBMCs supplied cDNA or gDNA.

Profiling relied on immunoSEQ multiplex PCR, and the TCRdb table lists in-frame clones only, not all of them. The sample holds about 49,000 clones, approximately 95% seen once. The CDR3 is 14 amino acids. V shed 5 bases and J 7 bases; nucleotides not matched to a gene: 8. Germline V gives CDR1 SGHTA, CDR2 FQGTGA. V gene TRBV7-3 combines with J gene TRBJ1-2; TRBD1 matches at 9 bases. Sequencing input: peripheral blood. This sequence was found in a man in his fifties or sixties with COVID-19, enrolled during active disease. The CDR3 DNA sequence: TGTGCCAGCAGCGCCAGGACAGGGGAGGGTGGCTACACCTTC. Translation gives CASSARTGEGGYTF. Based on the CDR3 plus reference TRBV7-3 and TRBJ1-2, the full variable domain is GAGVSQTPSNKVTEKGKYVELRCDPISGHTALYWYRQSLGQGPEFLIYFQGTGAADDSGLPNDRFFAVRPEGSVSTLKIQRTERGDSAVYLCASSARTGEGGYTFGSGTRLTVV.